This TCR beta chain was sequenced during a study of cytomegalovirus exposure and HLA in healthy donors. Whole-study context: Researchers previously reported finding roughly 120 million unique TCR beta sequences from around 200 million T cells. From donors who were HLA-typed, an early data release held 80 million or so unique TCRs. Study conclusions and caveats: Presence/absence analyses took donor sequencing depth as roughly uniform. Later genetic work tied a missense DCLRE1C variant to beta-chain V and J trimming.

Germline CDR1 is MNHEY and CDR2 is SVGAGI. This CDR3 has 14 residues. V gave up 2 bases and J gave up 8 bases, with 15 bases separating them. Use of 60 Vbeta and 13 Jbeta primers characterized the PCR. TCRdb keeps only in-frame clones here, not all; method: immunoSEQ multiplex PCR. The data hold roughly 130,000 clones, with under 85% observed a single time. This clone was detected only a few times. Its matching antigen is unknown. This TCR came from a woman aged 50 to 60 in good health and CMV-seropositive. The V and J genes are TRBV6-5 and TRBJ1-2; perhaps TRBD1 as D (6 bases). Material for sequencing was PBMCs. The CDR3: CASSYRQERRGYTF. The CDR3 bases are TGTGCCAGCAGTTACCGACAGGAGCGTCGGGGCTACACCTTC.